The 28 T cell receptor beta chains given below trace back to one sample, sequenced in a study of cytomegalovirus exposure and HLA in healthy donors. The study ran its PCR with 60 Vbeta and 13 Jbeta primers. Using immunoSEQ multiplex PCR, the repertoire was profiled, and TCRdb retains in-frame clones only, with some absent. Of more than 200,000 clones in the sample, roughly 83% were seen once. The material sequenced was PBMCs. These receptor sequences come from a girl between 5 and 17 years old in good health and CMV-seronegative.

The chain couples TRBV2 to TRBJ1-6, with 7 bases fitting TRBD1. Unmatched junction bases numbered 5, after V lost 5 bases and J lost 7 bases. Germline-derived CDR1 and CDR2 are SNHLY and FYNNEI. The CDR3 has 14 residues. CDR3 region: CASSRDRVNSPLHF. As DNA, the CDR3 is TGTGCCAGCAGTAGAGACAGGGTGAATTCACCCCTCCACTTT. Variable domain in full (rest from reference TRBV2 and TRBJ1-6): EPEVTQTPSHQVTQMGQEVILRCVPISNHLYFYWYRQILGQKVEFLVSFYNNEISEKSEIFDDQFSVERPDGSNFTLKIRSTKLEDSAMYFCASSRDRVNSPLHFGNGTRLTVT.

The chain carries TRBV27 and TRBJ2-1; 7 bases are shared with TRBD2. Germline V gene data show CDR1 as MNHEY and CDR2 as SMNVEV (reference sequence). The V and J ends lost 4 bases and 9 bases, in that order; junction bases with no gene match: 9. This CDR3 has 14 residues. In nucleotides, the CDR3 is TGTGCCAGCAGTTACGGACTAGACCTTGGTGAGCAGTTCTTC. Its protein is CASSYGLDLGEQFF.

The chain has TRBV6-5 and TRBJ2-1; D not certain. The V and J ends lost 5 bases and 4 bases respectively, with 6 bases between them. CDR3 length: 12 amino acids. The germline V gene encodes CDR1 MNHEY and CDR2 SVGAGI. The CDR3 DNA reads TGTGCCAGCAGTACTACTTACAATGAGCAGTTCTTC. Translating gives CASSTTYNEQFF.

For this clone: The CDR3 ends on some other residue instead of the conserved phenylalanine or tryptophan, so this is likely a read error. The limits of the CDR3 on the DNA are not certain, so only TCRdb's listed CDR3 is given. The chain recombines TRBV7-2 with TRBJ1-1; whether TRBD1, the table's D call, matches the DNA was not checked. Germline V gene sequence: CDR1 SGHTA, CDR2 FQGNSA. The CDR3 adds up to 13 amino acids, both ends counted. This CDR3 reads CASSHYSDRIVPK.

In this sample, this clone turned up a few times. The chain has TRBV18 and TRBJ2-5; D is unresolved. This CDR3 has 13 amino acids. V dropped 0 bases and J dropped 5 bases, with 7 bases sitting between them. From germline, CDR1 is KGHSH and CDR2 LQKENI. CDR3 protein: CASSPPSVETQYF. The CDR3 bases are TGTGCCAGCTCACCACCTTCGGTGGAGACCCAGTACTTC. Complete variable domain (other parts from reference TRBV18 and TRBJ2-5): NAGVMQNPRHLVRRRGQEARLRCSPMKGHSHVYWYRQLPEEGLKFMVYLQKENIIDESGMPKERFSAEFPKEGPSILRIQQVVRGDSAAYFCASSPPSVETQYFGPGTRLLVL.

The genes are TRBV19 and TRBJ2-7, with D possibly TRBD1 on 6 matching bases. Germline V gives CDR1 LNHDA, CDR2 SQIVND (reference sequence). The CDR3 spans 15 residues. Trimming shortened V by 4 bases and J by 3 bases, and 16 bases separated the two germline ends. CDR3 loop: CASSRTGSGFYEQYF. The CDR3 DNA reads as TGTGCCAGTAGTAGAACAGGGTCAGGGTTCTACGAGCAGTACTTC.

The rearrangement links TRBV28 to TRBJ2-7; 9 bases match TRBD1. Trimming removed 6 bases from V and 3 bases from J; junction bases left unmatched: 9. The length of the CDR3 is 15 residues. Germline lookup yields CDR1 MDHEN and CDR2 SYDVKM. DNA of the CDR3: TGTGCCAGCAGCCGCCCCGGGACAGGGATCTACGAGCAGTACTTC. This codes for CASSRPGTGIYEQYF.

The chain links TRBV19 to TRBJ1-1, with TRBD1 identical over 11 bases. The germline CDR1 and CDR2 sequences are LNHDA and SQIVND (reference sequence). This CDR3 is built from 16 residues. Losses at the gene ends were 6 bases for V and 5 bases for J; bases not matched to a gene: 11. The CDR3 nucleotides are TGTGCCAGTAGCCCGGGACAGGGGGTGATCAGAACTGAAGCTTTCTTT. Protein product: CASSPGQGVIRTEAFF.

The V call is TRBV2, the J call TRBJ2-1; possibly TRBD2 for D (5 bases). Germline CDR1 is SNHLY and CDR2 is FYNNEI. V shed 3 bases and J shed 0 bases, with 6 bases lying between them. The CDR3 spans 14 residues. The CDR3 nucleotides are TGTGCCAGCAGTGAGGGGAGCTCCTACAATGAGCAGTTCTTC. Translating gives CASSEGSSYNEQFF.

The chain is built from TRBV7-9 and TRBJ1-4; D possibly corresponds to TRBD1 (5 bases). The CDR3 has 15 amino acids. Trimming removed 1 base at V and 6 bases at J, with 12 bases between. In germline, CDR1 is SEHNR, CDR2 FQNEAQ (reference sequence). As DNA, the CDR3 is TGTGCCAGCAGCTTAGTAGGGGCGCGAGATGAAAAACTGTTTTTT. Its translation: CASSLVGARDEKLFF.

This chain uses TRBV2 with TRBJ2-1; 9 bases fit TRBD1. The germline V gene has CDR1 SNHLY and CDR2 FYNNEI. CDR3 length: 15 amino acids. The V gene end was trimmed by 7 bases and the J gene end by 6 bases; junction bases not matched to a gene: 10. The CDR3 loop is CASKFGDRDSNEQFF. The CDR3 nucleotides read TGTGCCAGCAAGTTCGGGGACAGGGATAGCAATGAGCAGTTCTTC.

The DNA for the CDR3 is TGCGCCAGCAGCCATCCTGCGGGGGGACGGACTAGCGGGAGATGGGATACGCAGTATTTT. Translation: CASSHPAGGRTSGRWDTQYF. V and J are TRBV4-1 and TRBJ2-3; the match to TRBD2 covers 13 bases. With V trimmed by 3 bases and J by 6 bases, 18 bases remained unmatched. The CDR3 consists of 20 residues. From germline, CDR1 is MGHRA and CDR2 YSYEKL.

The chain uses TRBV9 and TRBJ1-2; D gene ambiguous. The V gene's germline CDR1 is SGDLS and CDR2 YYNGEE. This CDR3 is built from 14 residues. Deletions cut 3 bases from V and 0 bases from J, with 9 bases between. CDR3 protein: CASSEGLTNYGYTF. The CDR3, as DNA: TGTGCCAGCAGCGAAGGACTGACTAACTATGGCTACACCTTC.

The chain recombines TRBV30 with TRBJ1-2, with D unresolved. CDR3 size: 14 residues. V was trimmed by 1 base and J by 4 bases, leaving 13 bases between them. The germline V gene has CDR1 GTSNPN and CDR2 SVGIG (reference sequence). The CDR3 nucleotides are TGTGCCTGGAGTGCCACTATTCGGTTCTATGGCTACACCTTC. Its translation is CAWSATIRFYGYTF.

This sequence joins TRBV18 and TRBJ1-1; D unclear. Trimming left V 2 bases short and J 4 bases short, with 8 bases between. This CDR3 spans 13 amino acids. Germline lookup yields CDR1 KGHSH and CDR2 LQKENI. For the CDR3, the DNA is TGTGCCAGCTCACCATTAGTTGGCACTGAAGCTTTCTTT. Translating gives CASSPLVGTEAFF.

J is TRBJ1-5 and V is TRBV5-5; 9 bases fit TRBD1. J lost 2 bases, V lost 0 bases, and 15 bases had no gene match. CDR1 is SGHKS, CDR2 YYEKEE, per germline (reference sequence). The CDR3 covers 20 residues. The DNA of the CDR3 is TGTGCCAGCAGCTTGGGATCCCTTACAGGGGGCGGTCAGGGCAATCAGCCCCAGCATTTT. This sequence encodes CASSLGSLTGGGQGNQPQHF.

This chain joins TRBV7-9 and TRBJ2-5, with TRBD2 matching over 12 bases. Per germline, CDR1 SEHNR and CDR2 FQNEAQ (reference sequence). CDR3 size: 16 residues. Unmatched junction bases numbered 7, after V lost 3 bases and J lost 5 bases. CDR3 DNA: TGTGCCAGCAGCTTTCTAGCGGGGGGGCCGTGGGAGACCCAGTACTTC. Its translation: CASSFLAGGPWETQYF.

The CDR3 sequence is CASSIMGAPITDTQYF. Written as DNA, the CDR3 is TGTGCCAGTAGTATAATGGGGGCGCCCATCACAGATACGCAGTATTTT. This chain joins TRBV19 and TRBJ2-3; D may be TRBD1 (6 bases). Germline CDR1 reads LNHDA; CDR2 reads SQIVND (reference sequence). Trimming shortened V by 2 bases and J by 2 bases, and 14 bases separated the two germline ends. The CDR3 has 16 residues. Full variable domain (missing parts from reference TRBV19 and TRBJ2-3): DGGITQSPKYLFRKEGQNVTLSCEQNLNHDAMYWYRQDPGQGLRLIYYSQIVNDFQKGDIAEGYSVSREKKESFPLTVTSAQKNPTAFYLCASSIMGAPITDTQYFGPGTRLTVL.

The chain joins TRBV7-4 to TRBJ2-7; 10 nucleotides line up with TRBD2. This CDR3 has 17 residues. Germline-derived CDR1 and CDR2 are SGHVT and SQSDAQ. V dropped 1 base and J dropped 4; count of bases not matched to a gene: 10. In DNA form, the CDR3 reads TGTGCCAGCAGCTTAGATCTAGCGGGAGATCATCGGTACGAGCAGTACTTC. Protein sequence: CASSLDLAGDHRYEQYF.

The table lists this clone with a count of one. This chain connects TRBV5-4 to TRBJ2-7; 7 bases map to TRBD1. Germline assignment: CDR1 SGHNT and CDR2 YYREEE (reference sequence). CDR3 size: 13 residues. After removal of 3 bases from V and 6 bases from J, the junction contained 6 bases not matched to a gene. The DNA of the CDR3 is TGTGCCAGCAGCTCGGTAGGGGACAGCGAGCAGTACTTC. Translating gives CASSSVGDSEQYF. Together with reference TRBV5-4 and TRBJ2-7, the CDR3 gives the full variable domain: ETGVTQSPTHLIKTRGQQVTLRCSSQSGHNTVSWYQQALGQGPQFIFQYYREEENGRGNFPPRFSGLQFPNYSSELNVNALELDDSALYLCASSSVGDSEQYFGPGTRLTVT.

The J gene is TRBJ2-7, the V gene TRBV2, with 11 bases matching TRBD2. The CDR3 is made up of 13 amino acids. V dropped 5 bases and J dropped 6; count of bases not matched to a gene: 3. In germline, CDR1 is SNHLY, CDR2 FYNNEI. The DNA of the CDR3 is TGTGCCAGCAGTCTAGCGGGGGGCGGCGAGCAGTACTTC. It specifies CASSLAGGGEQYF.

The J gene is TRBJ2-1, the V gene TRBV11-3, with a weak D call TRBD1 (5 bases). The CDR3 length is 13 residues. V was cut by 5 bases and J by 8 bases, with 13 bases left in between. In germline, CDR1 is SGHNT, CDR2 YENEEA. As DNA, the CDR3 is TGTGCCAGCAGCCTAGGGGCCCTCGATGAGCAGTTCTTC. Translated: CASSLGALDEQFF.

The rearrangement joins TRBV27 to TRBJ2-7; 7 bases line up with TRBD2. Trimming removed 5 bases from V and 3 bases from J; junction bases left unmatched: 4. Germline V gene data show CDR1 as MNHEY and CDR2 as SMNVEV (reference sequence). CDR3 length: 13 amino acids. CDR3 loop: CASSPGGYYEQYF. CDR3 nucleotide sequence: TGTGCCAGCAGTCCGGGGGGTTACTACGAGCAGTACTTC.

The V call is TRBV9, the J call TRBJ1-1; 8 bases align to TRBD1. Germline CDR1 reads SGDLS; CDR2 reads YYNGEE. J lost 4 bases, V lost 0 bases, and 5 bases had no gene match. This CDR3 spans 15 amino acids. This CDR3 reads CASSVGGRGLTEAFF. In DNA form, the CDR3 reads TGTGCCAGCAGCGTAGGGGGCAGGGGGCTCACTGAAGCTTTCTTT.

The chain links TRBV25-1 to TRBJ1-1; D is undetermined. V dropped 1 base and J dropped 1 base, with 7 bases sitting between them. The CDR3 consists of 14 residues. In germline, CDR1 is MGHDK, CDR2 SYGVNS. The CDR3 region has the DNA TGTGCCAGCAGTGAATTTGGAGGGAACACTGAAGCTTTCTTT. Amino acids: CASSEFGGNTEAFF.

The chain couples TRBV27 to TRBJ2-2, with 12 nucleotides matching TRBD2. Germline trimming cut 8 bases from V and 0 bases from J; bases unmatched to any gene: 4. Per the germline V gene, CDR1 is MNHEY and CDR2 is SMNVEV (reference sequence). The CDR3 sequence is 16 residues long. The CDR3: CASSLAGGSNTGELFF. In nucleotides, the CDR3 is TGTGCCAGCTCTCTAGCGGGGGGGTCGAACACCGGGGAGCTGTTTTTT.

The sample holds a few counts of this clone. The V gene is TRBV7-9, the J gene TRBJ1-4; D call uncertain. The CDR3 runs to 15 residues. The V end was cut by 3 bases, the J end by 1 base, with 9 bases between. Germline lookup yields CDR1 SEHNR and CDR2 FQNEAQ (reference sequence). CDR3 nucleotide sequence: TGTGCCAGCAGCTTCATGGGAGTAACTAATGAAAAACTGTTTTTT. This gives the protein CASSFMGVTNEKLFF.

The chain employs TRBV7-2 and TRBJ1-2; D unclear. The CDR3 contains 14 residues. Germline V lookup: CDR1 SGHTA, CDR2 FQGNSA. The V end lost 3 bases, the J end lost 7 bases, and 15 bases lay between the germline ends. DNA of the CDR3: TGTGCCAGCAGCTTGGGTCTAGTCGGGTCTGGCTACACCTTC. Translated, it gives CASSLGLVGSGYTF.